This entry describes one T cell receptor beta chain. This clone was seen only once. It lacks a known antigen. It has no much larger one-base neighbor in the sample; base qualities were not kept. CND-RA patients were negative for the clinical CCP2 antibody test, and joint destruction progressed despite active therapy. Every CND-RA patient showed typical joint destruction in the wrists and ankles and had failed conventional anti-rheumatic therapy. CND-RA patients were sampled after long disease histories, spanning decades in several cases, rather than at diagnosis. About 50 millilitres of EDTA-anticoagulated peripheral blood were drawn from each patient. Peripheral blood mononuclear cells were isolated by Ficoll-Paque PLUS density gradient separation. Using AutoMACS magnetic bead positive selection, CD8+ cells were isolated from either fresh or cryopreserved PBMCs, and flow cytometry was used to check purity. Genomic DNA was extracted using Nucleospin Tissue or Tissue XS kits and then quantified on a Qubit 2.0 fluorometer.

The germline V gene supplies CDR1 MNHNS and CDR2 SASEGT. From its cysteine to its phenylalanine, the CDR3 spans 15 amino acids. The retained sequence is limited to the CDR3, 45 bases, with the frame set at the first base. The V end loses 6 bases and the J end loses 0 bases, and a stretch of 11 bases separates them. These data belong to a study of CD8 T cells in seronegative destructive rheumatoid arthritis (dated by TCRdb to about 2020). Regarding the research as a whole: At the time of sampling, seven of the eight CND-RA patients were on biological drugs. Peripheral CD8+ TCRbeta repertoires of CCP-negative destructive rheumatoid arthritis (CND-RA) patients were compared with newly diagnosed seropositive RA, seronegative RA and healthy controls. The seropositive RA, seronegative RA and healthy control comparison cohorts were taken from a previously published TCRbeta dataset and were not newly sequenced. Results the study describes overall, beyond this receptor: A distinct set of enriched public clonotypes appeared to be present in CND-RA patients, and the authors interpreted this finding as support for a separate disease subset. With age adjusted for, CD8+ TCRbeta repertoires in CND-RA patients appeared less diverse and more clonal than repertoires in other RA subtypes. The study acknowledged the small size of the CND-RA cohort as a limitation. CND-RA repertoires showed more CMV-reactive and fewer influenza A-reactive CD8+ TCRbeta sequences than controls and other RA subtypes. Across the 100,000 to 150,000 clonotypes tested, no public clonotype enrichment was retained after Benjamini-Hochberg correction. In the absence of diagnostic samples, TCR repertoire differences may be partly attributable to poor disease control over the years rather than being present at onset.

Genomic DNA from CD8+ cells was used for TCRbeta sequencing according to the manufacturer's instructions. The immunoSEQ assay was used for TCRbeta sequencing, which was carried out at a genomics technology centre in Finland. Processing in the source paper ran as follows. The clonotype tables produced by the immunoSEQ preprocessing pipeline were converted into VDJtools format, and any non-productive clonotypes were filtered out. Any sample with fewer than 10,000 reads was excluded, the remaining samples were subsampled to 10,000 reads, and most of the eight CND-RA samples made it through. The VDJtools CalcDiversityStats function was applied to data subsampled to 10,000 reads to calculate Shannon-Wiener, Simpson and clonality indices. To infer antigen specificity, non-singleton TCRbeta clonotypes were hard-matched against VDJdb, meaning no mismatches were allowed. Clusters with potentially shared antigen targets were formed by grouping CDR3 sequences that differed by one amino acid (Hamming distance 1). After each group was resampled to six samples, one-sided Fisher's exact tests checked public clonotypes for group enrichment, with the whole procedure repeated ten times. Imported from immuneACCESS, the table was reduced by TCRdb to in-frame sequences with V and J called. These copies leave out some clones; in studies compared against another copy, an unresolved V gene accounts for under half, and the cause of the remainder is not known. D and trimming come from the DNA, and the V and J calls and clone size come from that table. A total of roughly 13,000 clones appear in this sample, about four fifths of them only once. About a quarter of the sample belongs to the ten largest clones.

The clonotype was recovered from a woman aged 30-49 years with seronegative destructive rheumatoid arthritis. The chain employs TRBV6-1 and TRBJ1-4; 6 matching bases give a weak D call of TRBD1. The sequencing input was CD8+ T cells from blood. The sequenced DNA: TGTGCCAGCAGGGCCAGGGGTGCAACTAATGAAAAACTGTTTTTT. This gives the protein CASRARGATNEKLFF.